The 18 T cell receptor beta chains below come from one sample, sequenced in a study of T cell changes during pregnancy in multiple sclerosis. Libraries were prepared by immunoSEQ multiplex PCR; TCRdb keeps only in-frame clonotypes and omits some of them. The sample records 90,000 or so clones, more than 85% being singletons. The sequenced sample was peripheral blood, obtained in the first trimester of pregnancy. The source is a female donor with multiple sclerosis, enrolled in a pregnancy study.

The table lists this clone with a count of one. This chain links TRBV5-1 with TRBJ2-1, with 11 positions matching TRBD2. Germline CDR1 reads SGHRS; CDR2 reads YFSETQ. The CDR3 contains 16 residues. V lost 0 bases to trimming and J lost 4 bases; unmatched junction nucleotides: 3. For the CDR3, the DNA is TGCGCCAGCAGCTTGGCGACTAGCGGGAAGTACAATGAGCAGTTCTTC. Translated: CASSLATSGKYNEQFF.

In its sample, this clone was seen a few times. This sequence joins TRBV4-2 and TRBJ1-1; 7 positions agree with TRBD1. The V segment lost 3 bases and the J segment 2 bases; nucleotides outside the gene matches: 3. The CDR3 has 14 residues. CDR1 is LGHNA and CDR2 is YNFKEQ in the germline V gene. CDR3 amino acids: CASSQRTGNTEAFF. CDR3 bases: TGTGCCAGCAGCCAGCGGACAGGAAACACTGAAGCTTTCTTT.

The rearrangement links TRBV5-4 to TRBJ2-7; the match to TRBD2 covers 15 bases. V was pared by 4 bases and J by 0 bases, with 5 bases of the junction left unmatched. The CDR3 is 17 residues long. The germline gives CDR1 SGHNT, CDR2 YYREEE (reference sequence). DNA for the CDR3: TGTGCCAGCAGCAGCGGGACTAGCGGGAGGTCCTCCTACGAGCAGTACTTC. Protein product: CASSSGTSGRSSYEQYF.

In DNA, the CDR3 is TGTGCCAGCAGCCCTAGCGGGACCTCGAGCTCCTACAATGAGCAGTTCTTC. Its translation is CASSPSGTSSSYNEQFF. The chain employs TRBV11-2 and TRBJ2-1; TRBD2 aligns across 9 bases. The J segment lost 0 bases and the V segment lost 5 bases, leaving 8 bases of the junction unmatched. The CDR3 contains 17 residues. Germline lookup yields CDR1 SGHAT and CDR2 FQNNGV.

This chain links TRBV6-6 with TRBJ2-1; TRBD1 matches at 11 bases. The CDR3 consists of 16 residues. J gave up 6 bases and V 6 bases, and 10 bases lay outside the gene matches. Germline CDR1 and CDR2: MNHNY and SVGAGI (reference sequence). The CDR3 nucleotides are TGTGCCAGCAGAAATACGGTGGGGACAGGGGGCAATGAGCAGTTCTTC. Translation gives CASRNTVGTGGNEQFF.

DNA of the CDR3: TGTGCCAGCAGCGAGTCGTACTCCTACAATGAGCAGTTCTTC. This codes for CASSESYSYNEQFF. The chain uses TRBV5-4 and TRBJ2-1; no clear D. Trimming took off 4 bases at V and 0 bases at J, with 8 bases between the two ends. Germline assignment: CDR1 SGHNT and CDR2 YYREEE (reference sequence). This CDR3 region has 14 residues. Combining the CDR3 with reference TRBV5-4 and TRBJ2-1 gives the whole variable domain ETGVTQSPTHLIKTRGQQVTLRCSSQSGHNTVSWYQQALGQGPQFIFQYYREEENGRGNFPPRFSGLQFPNYSSELNVNALELDDSALYLCASSESYSYNEQFFGPGTRLTVL.

This chain links TRBV2 with TRBJ2-2; possibly TRBD2 for D (5 bases). The length of the CDR3 is 13 residues. With 6 bases removed from V and 4 bases from J, the gap between germline ends came to 9 bases. Germline V lookup: CDR1 SNHLY, CDR2 FYNNEI. CDR3 coding DNA: TGTGCCAGCAGCCTCAGCGGCACCGGGGAGCTGTTTTTT. Its protein is CASSLSGTGELFF. The whole variable domain, filled in from reference TRBV2 and TRBJ2-2, reads EPEVTQTPSHQVTQMGQEVILRCVPISNHLYFYWYRQILGQKVEFLVSFYNNEISEKSEIFDDQFSVERPDGSNFTLKIRSTKLEDSAMYFCASSLSGTGELFFGEGSRLTVL.

The V and J genes are TRBV19 and TRBJ1-5; D might be TRBD1 (5 bases). Germline V gene data show CDR1 as LNHDA and CDR2 as SQIVND (reference sequence). The germline V and J ends were trimmed by 1 base and 4 bases, with 17 bases remaining between them. There are 17 residues in the CDR3. The CDR3 DNA reads TGTGCCAGTAGTATAGCTTGGCAGGGTTCGCGTAATCAGCCCCAGCATTTT. Translated: CASSIAWQGSRNQPQHF. Complete variable domain (other parts from reference TRBV19 and TRBJ1-5): DGGITQSPKYLFRKEGQNVTLSCEQNLNHDAMYWYRQDPGQGLRLIYYSQIVNDFQKGDIAEGYSVSREKKESFPLTVTSAQKNPTAFYLCASSIAWQGSRNQPQHFGDGTRLSIL.

This sequence joins TRBV15 and TRBJ2-7, with a tentative D call TRBD2 (5 bases). The germline CDR1 and CDR2 sequences are LNHNV and YYDKDF (reference sequence). The CDR3 is made up of 17 amino acids. Trimming removed 3 bases from V and 2 bases from J, with 20 bases in between. The CDR3 coding sequence is TGTGCCACCAGCAGGTCGCGGCGCGGAGGCCTTCCCTACGAGCAGTACTTC. Translated: CATSRSRRGGLPYEQYF.

This sequence joins TRBV5-6 and TRBJ1-4; TRBD1 aligns across 7 bases. Germline assignment: CDR1 SGHDT and CDR2 YYEEEE. The J segment lost 6 bases and the V segment lost 0 bases, leaving 8 bases of the junction unmatched. CDR3 size: 16 residues. CDR3 protein: CASSLGRTGPYEKLFF. In DNA, the CDR3 is TGTGCCAGCAGCTTGGGGCGGACAGGACCTTATGAAAAACTGTTTTTT. The full variable domain, rest sourced from reference TRBV5-6 and TRBJ1-4, is DAGVTQSPTHLIKTRGQQVTLRCSPKSGHDTVSWYQQALGQGPQFIFQYYEEEERQRGNFPDRFSGHQFPNYSSELNVNALLLGDSALYLCASSLGRTGPYEKLFFGSGTQLSVL.

This chain uses TRBV29-1 with TRBJ2-5, with 7 bases identical to TRBD1. The germline V gene has CDR1 SQVTM and CDR2 ANQGSEA. Unmatched junction bases numbered 4, after V lost 1 base and J lost 5 bases. This CDR3 region has 13 residues. The CDR3 region has the DNA TGCAGCGTTGAAGTGACAGGGCTGGAGACCCAGTACTTC. This encodes CSVEVTGLETQYF.

This clone was found once. The V gene is TRBV5-1, the J gene TRBJ1-1, with D perhaps TRBD1 (5 bases). Trimming shortened V by 0 bases and J by 6 bases, and 12 bases separated the two germline ends. Germline values: CDR1 SGHRS, CDR2 YFSETQ. The CDR3 is 14 residues long. The CDR3 DNA is TGCGCCAGCAGCTTGGAGAACAGGTGGGCTGAAGCTTTCTTT. Protein: CASSLENRWAEAFF.

The V and J genes are TRBV5-1 and TRBJ2-7; TRBD2 aligns across 7 bases. V trimming: 2 bases; J trimming: 0 bases; junction bases outside the gene matches: 2. CDR3 size: 14 residues. The V gene's germline CDR1 is SGHRS and CDR2 YFSETQ. The CDR3 region is CASSFSGSSYEQYF. The CDR3 region has the DNA TGCGCCAGCAGCTTTAGCGGGTCCTCCTACGAGCAGTACTTC.

The V and J genes are TRBV4-3 and TRBJ1-1; the D gene is possibly TRBD1 (6 bases). The CDR3 has 13 residues. CDR1 and CDR2 (germline): LGHNA, YSLEER. The V gene lost 3 bases and the J gene lost 2 bases, with 7 bases spanning the gap. Here the CDR3 DNA reads TGCGCCAGCAGCCATGGGACAAACACTGAAGCTTTCTTT. Translated, it gives CASSHGTNTEAFF.

The chain couples TRBV5-1 to TRBJ1-1; TRBD1 is a possible D gene (5 bases). Trimming took 3 bases from V and 3 from J, leaving 12 bases between them. Germline values: CDR1 SGHRS, CDR2 YFSETQ. The CDR3 loop spans 14 amino acids. DNA of the CDR3: TGCGCCAGCAGCTCCAGGGTTCACGACACTGAAGCTTTCTTT. The encoded protein is CASSSRVHDTEAFF. Full variable domain (remainder filled in from reference TRBV5-1 and TRBJ1-1): KAGVTQTPRYLIKTRGQQVTLSCSPISGHRSVSWYQQTPGQGLQFLFEYFSETQRNKGNFPGRFSGRQFSNSRSEMNVSTLELGDSALYLCASSSRVHDTEAFFGQGTRLTVV.

The chain links TRBV5-1 to TRBJ2-7; TRBD1 matches 7 bases. V was clipped by 1 base and J by 0 bases; unmatched bases: 7. CDR1 and CDR2 (germline): SGHRS, YFSETQ. There are 16 residues in the CDR3. DNA of the CDR3: TGCGCCAGCAGCTTGTTCCTGACAGGGATCTCCTACGAGCAGTACTTC. This gives the protein CASSLFLTGISYEQYF.

This chain joins TRBV7-6 and TRBJ1-1; D is possibly TRBD1 (5 bases). The CDR3 extends over 15 amino acids. Germline V gives CDR1 SGHVS, CDR2 FNYEAQ. V lost 7 bases and J 0 bases, leaving 15 bases between the germline ends. The CDR3 nucleotides are TGTGCCAGCACCCTAGAGGCAGGGTTGAACACTGAAGCTTTCTTT. This codes for CASTLEAGLNTEAFF.

The rearrangement uses TRBV2 and TRBJ2-3, with TRBD2 identical over 12 bases. V lost 6 bases, J lost 3 bases, and 10 bases stayed unmatched. The CDR3 runs to 17 residues. CDR1 and CDR2 (germline): SNHLY, FYNNEI. In DNA, the CDR3 is TGTGCCAGCAGCCAGTCTCCTAGCGGGAGGGGAACAGATACGCAGTATTTT. It specifies CASSQSPSGRGTDTQYF.